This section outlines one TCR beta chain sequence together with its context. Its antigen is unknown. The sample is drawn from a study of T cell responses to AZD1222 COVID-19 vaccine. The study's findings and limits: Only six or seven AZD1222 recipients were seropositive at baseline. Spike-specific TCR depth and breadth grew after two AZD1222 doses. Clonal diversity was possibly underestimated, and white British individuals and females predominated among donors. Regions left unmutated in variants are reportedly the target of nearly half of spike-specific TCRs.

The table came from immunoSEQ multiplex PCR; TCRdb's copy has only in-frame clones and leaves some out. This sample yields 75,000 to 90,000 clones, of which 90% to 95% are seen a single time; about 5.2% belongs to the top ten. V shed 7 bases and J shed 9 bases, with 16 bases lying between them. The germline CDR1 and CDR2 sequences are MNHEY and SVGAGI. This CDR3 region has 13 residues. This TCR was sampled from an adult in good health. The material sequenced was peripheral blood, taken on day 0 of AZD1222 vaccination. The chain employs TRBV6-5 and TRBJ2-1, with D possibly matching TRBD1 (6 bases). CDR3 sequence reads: CASTPAGDGEQFF. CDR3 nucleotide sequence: TGTGCCAGCACCCCCGCAGGGGATGGTGAGCAGTTCTTC.